This is a list of T cell receptor beta chains from one sample in a study of T-cell reconstitution after alpha-beta-depleted transplantation in children. TCRdb analysed the PCR reads with MiXCR anew, one entry per CDR3 protein. The repertoire includes about 4,700 distinct CDR3 sequences, around 7.8% of them detected once, and 1.8% sits in the top ten. Here the sequenced sample was PBMCs, mostly from graft donor cells, taken 60 days after TCRalphabeta/CD19-depleted stem cell transplant. All receptors derive from a boy less than two years old who had a stem cell transplant for SCID, so the T cells may come from the graft donor. Both conserved end residues are part of each CDR3. D genes are given only for firm matches. Rows give clone size only sometimes, using once, few, many, or a class for an expanded clone.

cdr3_aa	cdr3_nt	d_call	j_call	clone_size	v_call
CAIRSRDRHYEQYF	TGTGCCATCAGATCCCGGGACCGTCACTACGAGCAGTACTTC	NA	TRBJ2-7	medium-sized	TRBV10-3
CTFSLAPWTGANTEAFF	TGTACCTTCAGTTTAGCGCCTTGGACAGGGGCGAACACTGAAGCTTTCTTT	TRBD1	TRBJ1-1	NA	TRBV12-3/TRBV12-4
CATSRDRDRPHNEQFF	TGTGCCACCAGCAGAGACCGGGACAGGCCTCACAATGAGCAGTTCTTC	TRBD1	TRBJ2-1	medium-sized	TRBV15
CASSLGGSRVNQPQHF	TGTGCCAGCAGCTTGGGCGGGTCCCGGGTAAATCAGCCCCAGCATTTT	NA	TRBJ1-5	many	TRBV7-9
CASWDSSYEQYF	TGTGCCAGCTGGGACAGCTCCTACGAGCAGTACTTC	TRBD1	TRBJ2-7	medium-sized	TRBV6-6
CASTRQGNQPQHF	TGTGCCAGCACCCGACAGGGGAATCAGCCCCAGCATTTT	TRBD1	TRBJ1-5	many	TRBV2
CASSLPREDRGRMTQYF	TGTGCCAGCAGTCTCCCTCGAGAGGACAGGGGGCGCATGACCCAGTACTTC	TRBD1	TRBJ2-5	medium-sized	TRBV6-5
CAIGRVPYEQYF	TGTGCCATCGGACGGGTCCCCTACGAGCAGTACTTC	NA	TRBJ2-7	medium-sized	TRBV10-3
CASWGDPYNEQFF	TGTGCCAGCTGGGGGGACCCCTACAATGAGCAGTTCTTC	NA	TRBJ2-1	medium-sized	TRBV27
CASSPTPTGTGVGYQPQHF	TGCGCCAGCAGCCCAACCCCGACCGGGACAGGGGTCGGATATCAGCCCCAGCATTTT	TRBD1	TRBJ1-5	medium-sized	TRBV5-1
CARVNGNTIYF	TGTGCCAGGGTGAACGGAAACACCATATATTTT	NA	TRBJ1-3	many	TRBV21-1
CASSHGQGRDTIYF	TGTGCCAGCAGTCATGGACAGGGCCGGGACACCATATATTTT	TRBD1	TRBJ1-3	many	TRBV6-5
CASSYYKRGQDEQYF	TGTGCCAGCAGCTATTATAAACGGGGTCAAGACGAGCAGTACTTC	NA	TRBJ2-7	many	TRBV11-2
CSPRAKGTEAFF	TGCAGTCCAAGGGCCAAAGGCACTGAAGCTTTCTTT	NA	TRBJ1-1	medium-sized	TRBV20-1
CASTPRPGRVVETQYF	TGTGCCAGCACCCCCCGGCCAGGGAGGGTGGTGGAGACCCAGTACTTC	TRBD2	TRBJ2-5	many	TRBV2
CARLDRGRFLGYNEQFF	TGTGCCAGACTGGACAGGGGGCGTTTTTTGGGTTACAATGAGCAGTTCTTC	TRBD1	TRBJ2-1	medium-sized	TRBV6-5
CASSLGTGLYNEQFF	TGTGCCAGCAGCTTAGGGACAGGGCTCTACAATGAGCAGTTCTTC	TRBD1	TRBJ2-1	many	TRBV11-2
CASSPIGRYQETQYF	TGTGCCAGCAGCCCTATTGGGAGGTACCAAGAGACCCAGTACTTC	NA	TRBJ2-5	many	TRBV5-4
CASSYSEVGGYTF	TGTGCCAGCAGTTACTCTGAGGTTGGAGGCTACACCTTC	NA	TRBJ1-2	many	TRBV6-5
CSARRDKGPQSSYEQYF	TGCAGTGCTAGGCGGGACAAGGGTCCCCAAAGCTCCTACGAGCAGTACTTC	NA	TRBJ2-7	medium-sized	TRBV20-1
CASRTRQGVYYEQYF	TGTGCCAGCCGGACCAGACAGGGGGTCTACTACGAGCAGTACTTC	TRBD1	TRBJ2-7	medium-sized	TRBV18
CASTGGKSDTGELFF	TGTGCCAGCACCGGGGGCAAATCCGACACCGGGGAGCTGTTTTTT	NA	TRBJ2-2	medium-sized	TRBV9
CASSLTGTENKFYEQYF	TGTGCCAGCAGCTTAACCGGGACGGAAAACAAATTCTACGAGCAGTACTTC	NA	TRBJ2-7	many	TRBV7-9
CSGSGVVRETQYF	TGCAGTGGTAGCGGGGTGGTGAGGGAGACCCAGTACTTC	TRBD2	TRBJ2-5	medium-sized	TRBV20-1
CASSSRGSTNIQYF	TGCGCCAGCAGTTCCCGTGGTAGTACGAACATTCAGTACTTC	NA	TRBJ2-4	medium-sized	TRBV10-1
CASSVSTISNQPQHF	TGTGCCAGCAGTGTGTCCACCATTAGCAATCAGCCCCAGCATTTT	NA	TRBJ1-5	medium-sized	TRBV2
CASSNRTGFNQPQHF	TGTGCCAGCAGTAACCGGACAGGTTTTAATCAGCCCCAGCATTTT	TRBD1	TRBJ1-5	medium-sized	TRBV12-3/TRBV12-4
CASSWVPGGADTQYF	TGTGCCAGCAGTTGGGTTCCAGGGGGCGCAGATACGCAGTATTTT	TRBD1	TRBJ2-3	medium-sized	TRBV12-3/TRBV12-4
CASSKRRALNEKLFF	TGTGCCAGCAGCAAGCGGCGGGCTCTTAATGAAAAACTGTTTTTT	NA	TRBJ1-4	medium-sized	TRBV11-2
CASSVRDTSYEQYF	TGCGCCAGCAGCGTACGGGACACCTCATACGAGCAGTACTTC	NA	TRBJ2-7	medium-sized	TRBV5-1
CASSSARVGGNEQFF	TGTGCCAGCTCATCAGCGCGGGTAGGGGGCAATGAGCAGTTCTTC	NA	TRBJ2-1	medium-sized	TRBV18
CASSPDQRITDTQYF	TGTGCCAGCTCACCAGATCAGAGGATCACGGATACGCAGTATTTT	NA	TRBJ2-3	NA	TRBV18
CASSWHPNQPQHF	TGTGCCAGCAGCTGGCATCCCAATCAGCCCCAGCATTTT	NA	TRBJ1-5	medium-sized	TRBV7-9
CSAVPGANLYEQYF	TGCAGTGCCGTTCCGGGCGCAAACCTTTACGAGCAGTACTTC	NA	TRBJ2-7	medium-sized	TRBV20-1
CASSFRNRRPSYEQYF	TGTGCCAGCAGCTTCCGAAACCGCAGGCCCTCCTACGAGCAGTACTTC	NA	TRBJ2-7	NA	TRBV5-8
CASSQEVGRPNSNQPQHF	TGCGCCAGCAGTCAAGAGGTGGGCAGGCCGAATAGCAATCAGCCCCAGCATTTT	NA	TRBJ1-5	NA	TRBV23-1
CASSHQTENNEQFF	TGTGCCAGCAGCCACCAGACGGAAAACAATGAGCAGTTCTTC	NA	TRBJ2-1	NA	TRBV7-9
CASSPGLAGGPEEQFF	TGTGCCAGCAGTCCCGGACTAGCGGGGGGGCCAGAGGAGCAGTTCTTC	TRBD2	TRBJ2-1	medium-sized	TRBV12-3/TRBV12-4
CANIVAGASSTDTQYF	TGTGCCAACATCGTGGCGGGAGCATCCAGCACAGATACGCAGTATTTT	TRBD2	TRBJ2-3	large	TRBV12-3/TRBV12-4
CASSEGGGAKNIQYF	TGTGCCAGCAGTGAAGGGGGGGGAGCCAAAAACATTCAGTACTTC	TRBD2	TRBJ2-4	medium-sized	TRBV6-1
CASSGTGRDQPQHF	TGTGCCAGCAGCGGGACAGGAAGGGATCAGCCCCAGCATTTT	TRBD1	TRBJ1-5	many	TRBV2